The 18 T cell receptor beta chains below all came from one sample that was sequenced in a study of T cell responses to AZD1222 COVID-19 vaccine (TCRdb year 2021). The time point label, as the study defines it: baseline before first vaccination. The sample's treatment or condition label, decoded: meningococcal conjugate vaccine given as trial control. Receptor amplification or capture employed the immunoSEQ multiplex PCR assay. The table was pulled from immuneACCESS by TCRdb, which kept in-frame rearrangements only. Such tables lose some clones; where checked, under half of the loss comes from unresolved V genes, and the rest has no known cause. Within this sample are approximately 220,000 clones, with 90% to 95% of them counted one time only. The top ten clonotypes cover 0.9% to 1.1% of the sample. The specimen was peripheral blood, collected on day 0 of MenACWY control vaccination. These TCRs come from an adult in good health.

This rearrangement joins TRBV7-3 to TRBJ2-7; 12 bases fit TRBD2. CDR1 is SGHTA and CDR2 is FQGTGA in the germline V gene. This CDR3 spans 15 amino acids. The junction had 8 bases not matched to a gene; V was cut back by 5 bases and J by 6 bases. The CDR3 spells CASSPVPGLAGEQYF. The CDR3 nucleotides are TGTGCCAGCAGCCCCGTACCGGGACTAGCGGGCGAGCAGTACTTC.

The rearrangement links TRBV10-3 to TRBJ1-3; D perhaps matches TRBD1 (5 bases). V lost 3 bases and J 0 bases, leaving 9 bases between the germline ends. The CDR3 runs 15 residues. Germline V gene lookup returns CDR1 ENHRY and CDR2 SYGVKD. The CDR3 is CAISDWGASGNTIYF. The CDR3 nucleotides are TGTGCCATCAGTGACTGGGGCGCCTCTGGAAACACCATATATTTT.

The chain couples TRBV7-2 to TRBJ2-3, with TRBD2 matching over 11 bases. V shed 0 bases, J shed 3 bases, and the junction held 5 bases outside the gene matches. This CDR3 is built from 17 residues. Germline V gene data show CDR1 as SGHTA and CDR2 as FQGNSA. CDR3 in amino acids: CASSLAPSGGPTDTQYF. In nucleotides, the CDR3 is TGTGCCAGCAGCTTAGCTCCTAGCGGGGGGCCAACAGATACGCAGTATTTT.

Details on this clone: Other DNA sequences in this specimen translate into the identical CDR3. The CDR3 loop is CASSPSGGNQPQHF. CDR3 nucleotide sequence: TGTGCCAGCTCACCGTCAGGGGGCAATCAGCCCCAGCATTTT. The chain combines TRBV18 with TRBJ1-5, with D possibly matching TRBD1 (6 bases). The CDR3 is 14 amino acids. V was clipped by 3 bases and J by 2 bases, with 8 bases between them. Germline V gene lookup returns CDR1 KGHSH and CDR2 LQKENI.

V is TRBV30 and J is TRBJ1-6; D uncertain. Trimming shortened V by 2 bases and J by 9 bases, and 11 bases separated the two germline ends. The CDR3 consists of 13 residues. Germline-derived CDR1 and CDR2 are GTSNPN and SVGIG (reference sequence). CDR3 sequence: CAWSPILGSPLHF. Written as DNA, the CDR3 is TGTGCCTGGAGTCCCATCCTTGGTTCACCCCTCCACTTT.

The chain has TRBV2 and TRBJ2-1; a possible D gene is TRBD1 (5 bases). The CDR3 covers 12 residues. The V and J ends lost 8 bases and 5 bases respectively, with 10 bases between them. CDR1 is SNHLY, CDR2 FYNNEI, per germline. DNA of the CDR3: TGTGCCAGCTCTTGGACACACAATGAGCAGTTCTTC. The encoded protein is CASSWTHNEQFF.

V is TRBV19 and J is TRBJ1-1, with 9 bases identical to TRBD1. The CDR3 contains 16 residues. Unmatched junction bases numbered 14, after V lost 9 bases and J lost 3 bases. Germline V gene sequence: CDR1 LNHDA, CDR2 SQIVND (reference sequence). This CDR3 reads CASLTGGTRAYTEAFF. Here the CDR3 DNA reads TGTGCCAGCCTGACAGGGGGGACTCGAGCCTACACTGAAGCTTTCTTT.

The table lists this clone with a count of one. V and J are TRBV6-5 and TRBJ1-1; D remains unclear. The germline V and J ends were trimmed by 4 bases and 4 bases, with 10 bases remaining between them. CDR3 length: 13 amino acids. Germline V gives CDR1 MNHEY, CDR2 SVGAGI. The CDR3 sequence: CASSWSPSTEAFF. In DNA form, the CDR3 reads TGTGCCAGCAGTTGGAGCCCGAGCACTGAAGCTTTCTTT.

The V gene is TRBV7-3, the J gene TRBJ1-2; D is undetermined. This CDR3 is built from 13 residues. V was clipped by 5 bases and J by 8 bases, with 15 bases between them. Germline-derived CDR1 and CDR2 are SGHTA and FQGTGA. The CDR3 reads CASSTYTGNGYTF. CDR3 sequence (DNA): TGTGCCAGCAGCACATACACCGGGAACGGCTACACCTTC.

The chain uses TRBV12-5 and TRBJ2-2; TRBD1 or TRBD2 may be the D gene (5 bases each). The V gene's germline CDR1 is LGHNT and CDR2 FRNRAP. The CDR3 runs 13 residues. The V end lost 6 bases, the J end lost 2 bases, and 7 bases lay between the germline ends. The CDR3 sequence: CASGRDNTGELFF. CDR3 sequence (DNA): TGTGCTAGTGGCCGGGACAACACCGGGGAGCTGTTTTTT.

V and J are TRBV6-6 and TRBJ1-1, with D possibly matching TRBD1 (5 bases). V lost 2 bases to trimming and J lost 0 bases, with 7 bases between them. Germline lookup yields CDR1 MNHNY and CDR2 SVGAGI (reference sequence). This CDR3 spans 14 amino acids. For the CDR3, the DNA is TGTGCCAGCAGTTACGGGGCTCTGAACACTGAAGCTTTCTTT. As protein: CASSYGALNTEAFF.

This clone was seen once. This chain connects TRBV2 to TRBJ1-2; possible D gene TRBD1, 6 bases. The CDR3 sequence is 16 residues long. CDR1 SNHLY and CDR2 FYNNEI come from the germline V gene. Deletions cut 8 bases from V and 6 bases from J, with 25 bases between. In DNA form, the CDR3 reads TGTGCCAGCGTGGGGGGTTCGAACAGGGTGTTGAATGGCTACACCTTC. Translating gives CASVGGSNRVLNGYTF.

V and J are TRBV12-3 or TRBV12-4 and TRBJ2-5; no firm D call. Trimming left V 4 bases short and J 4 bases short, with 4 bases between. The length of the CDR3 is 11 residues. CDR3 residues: CASSSLETQYF. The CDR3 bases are TGTGCCAGCAGTTCACTAGAGACCCAGTACTTC.

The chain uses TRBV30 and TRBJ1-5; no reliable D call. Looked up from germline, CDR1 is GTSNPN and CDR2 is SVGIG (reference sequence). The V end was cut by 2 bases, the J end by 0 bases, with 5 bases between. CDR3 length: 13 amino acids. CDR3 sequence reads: CAWSIDSNQPQHF. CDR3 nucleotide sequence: TGTGCCTGGAGTATTGATAGCAATCAGCCCCAGCATTTT.

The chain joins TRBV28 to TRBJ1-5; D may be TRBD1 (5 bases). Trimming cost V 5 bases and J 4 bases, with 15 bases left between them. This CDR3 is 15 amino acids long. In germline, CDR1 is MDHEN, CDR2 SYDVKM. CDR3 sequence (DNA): TGTGCCAGCAGTCCCCCGCCAGGGAGTAATCAGCCCCAGCATTTT. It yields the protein CASSPPPGSNQPQHF.

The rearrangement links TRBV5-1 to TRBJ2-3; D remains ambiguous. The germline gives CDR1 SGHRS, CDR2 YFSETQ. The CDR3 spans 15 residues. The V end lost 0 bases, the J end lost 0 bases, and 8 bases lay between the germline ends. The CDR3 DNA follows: TGCGCCAGCAGCTTGGCAGGCTTTAGCACAGATACGCAGTATTTT. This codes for CASSLAGFSTDTQYF. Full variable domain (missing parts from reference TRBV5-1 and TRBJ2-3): KAGVTQTPRYLIKTRGQQVTLSCSPISGHRSVSWYQQTPGQGLQFLFEYFSETQRNKGNFPGRFSGRQFSNSRSEMNVSTLELGDSALYLCASSLAGFSTDTQYFGPGTRLTVL.

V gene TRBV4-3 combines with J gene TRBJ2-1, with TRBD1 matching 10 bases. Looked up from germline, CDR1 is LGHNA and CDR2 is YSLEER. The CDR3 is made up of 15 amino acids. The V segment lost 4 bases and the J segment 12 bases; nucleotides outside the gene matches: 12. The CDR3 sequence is CASSRAGTGALGQFF. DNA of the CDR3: TGCGCCAGCAGCCGAGCCGGGACAGGGGCTCTCGGGCAGTTCTTC.

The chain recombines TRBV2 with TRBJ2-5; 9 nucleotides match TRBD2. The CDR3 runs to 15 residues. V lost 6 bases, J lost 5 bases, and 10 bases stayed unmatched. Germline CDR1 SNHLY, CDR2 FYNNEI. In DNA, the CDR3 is TGTGCCAGCAGCATTAGCGGGGGCGGGTGGGAGACCCAGTACTTC. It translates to CASSISGGGWETQYF.